The present entry profiles one T cell receptor (beta chain) with its context. V shed 3 bases and J shed 4 bases, with 19 bases lying between them. Germline V CDR1 and CDR2: SGDLS, YYNGEE. CDR3 size: 16 residues. Naivety among CD8 cells was defined by CD45RO negativity and positive CCR7 selection, thereby excluding terminally differentiated effector memory CD45RA+ cells. This entry belongs to a study of shared clonotypes between healthy human individuals. Here immunoSEQ multiplex PCR was the method, and the copy in TCRdb shows in-frame clones only, minus some. The data show hundreds of thousands of clones, 85% to 95% seen once.

This clonotype was obtained from a woman in her 30s in good health. The chain is built from TRBV9 and TRBJ1-1, with D possibly matching TRBD1 (5 bases). Source material: naive CD8+ T cells sorted from blood. The CDR3 protein is CASSARGPGPGTEAFF. The CDR3, as DNA: TGTGCCAGCAGCGCGAGGGGTCCGGGACCTGGCACTGAAGCTTTCTTT.